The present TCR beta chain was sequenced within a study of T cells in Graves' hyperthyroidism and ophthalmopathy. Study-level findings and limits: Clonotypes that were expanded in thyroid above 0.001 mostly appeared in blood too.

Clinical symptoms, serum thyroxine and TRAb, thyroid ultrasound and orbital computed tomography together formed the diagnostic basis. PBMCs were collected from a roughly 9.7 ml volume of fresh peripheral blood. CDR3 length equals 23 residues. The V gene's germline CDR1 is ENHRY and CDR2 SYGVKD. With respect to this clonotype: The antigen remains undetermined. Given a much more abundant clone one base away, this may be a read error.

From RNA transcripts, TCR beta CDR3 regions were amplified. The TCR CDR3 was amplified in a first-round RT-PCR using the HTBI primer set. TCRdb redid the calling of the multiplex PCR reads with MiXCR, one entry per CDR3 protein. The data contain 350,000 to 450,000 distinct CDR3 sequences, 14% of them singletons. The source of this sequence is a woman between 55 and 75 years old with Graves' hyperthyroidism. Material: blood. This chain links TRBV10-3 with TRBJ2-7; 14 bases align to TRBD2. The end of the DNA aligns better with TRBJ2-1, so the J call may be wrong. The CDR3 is CAISESPKPRPGLAGVGPYEQFF. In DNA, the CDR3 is TGTGCCATCAGTGAGTCGCCCAAACCTCGCCCGGGACTAGCGGGAGTCGGACCCTACGAGCAGTTCTTC.